These 18 T cell receptor beta chains came from one sample sequenced in a study of blood T cell repertoires in COVID-19. Sequenced by immunoSEQ multiplex PCR; TCRdb stores in-frame clones only, minus some. This table holds hundreds of thousands of clones, roughly 90% found once. The sequenced material came from PBMCs or T cells enriched from blood (not recorded which). Receptors were obtained from a woman aged 45-59 years who had recovered from COVID-19.

The gene calls are TRBV28 and TRBJ2-7; D gene uncertain. V was shortened by 3 bases and J by 4 bases, with 4 bases between the two germline ends. The CDR3 runs to 11 residues. Germline assignment: CDR1 MDHEN and CDR2 SYDVKM. CDR3 sequence (DNA): TGTGCCAGCAGTTTTGAGTACGAGCAGTACTTC. Translation gives CASSFEYEQYF.

The chain carries TRBV27 and TRBJ1-1; TRBD1 matches at 9 bases. J lost 10 bases, V lost 4 bases, and 10 bases had no gene match. This CDR3 spans 14 amino acids. Germline V gene lookup returns CDR1 MNHEY and CDR2 SMNVEV (reference sequence). CDR3 loop: CASSSTGTGRGAFF. The CDR3 nucleotides are TGTGCCAGCAGTTCAACCGGGACAGGGAGGGGAGCTTTCTTT.

This chain joins TRBV25-1 and TRBJ1-2; tentatively, D is TRBD1 (5 bases). The germline CDR1 and CDR2 sequences are MGHDK and SYGVNS. Trimming took 1 base from V and 4 from J, leaving 13 bases between them. The CDR3 runs to 15 residues. The CDR3 bases are TGTGCCAGCAGTGAATCGGGGGTGGGACCCTATGGCTACACCTTC. Translation: CASSESGVGPYGYTF.

This rearrangement joins TRBV28 to TRBJ2-1; tentatively, D is TRBD1 (6 bases). This CDR3 is built from 16 residues. CDR1 is MDHEN, CDR2 SYDVKM, per germline. The ends were cut back, 1 base at V and 3 bases at J, with 13 bases in the middle. The chain's CDR3 is CASSLYEQGIYNEQFF. Written as DNA, the CDR3 is TGTGCCAGCAGTTTATATGAACAGGGAATCTACAATGAGCAGTTCTTC.

This clone was found once. The chain links TRBV7-2 to TRBJ2-3; 7 positions agree with TRBD2. Germline-derived CDR1 and CDR2 are SGHTA and FQGNSA. The J segment lost 4 bases and the V segment lost 3 bases, leaving 7 bases of the junction unmatched. The CDR3 covers 15 residues. The CDR3 region has the DNA TGTGCCAGCAGCTTTGGCGGGAGAGAGGCAGATACGCAGTATTTT. It is translated as CASSFGGREADTQYF.

The rearrangement joins TRBV5-8 to TRBJ2-7; weak D call: TRBD2 (6 bases). Trimming cost V 1 base and J 2 bases, with 10 bases left between them. The germline V gene encodes CDR1 SGHTS and CDR2 YDEGEE. This CDR3 has 14 residues. CDR3 DNA sequence: TGTGCCAGCAGCTTGCTGGGACTGGCCTACGAGCAGTACTTC. Translated, it gives CASSLLGLAYEQYF.

A few counts support this clone. The chain employs TRBV5-1 and TRBJ2-1; 13 positions agree with TRBD2. The CDR3 runs to 16 residues. The J segment lost 9 bases and the V segment lost 4 bases, leaving 10 bases of the junction unmatched. Germline CDR1 SGHRS, CDR2 YFSETQ. Written as DNA, the CDR3 is TGCGCCAGCAGCAGAGCCGGGACTAGCGGGATCGTTGAGCAGTTCTTC. Translated, it gives CASSRAGTSGIVEQFF.

This clone was seen only once. The CDR3 coding sequence is TGTGCCAGCAGTTTAGGCATAGGGGGCTCCTACGAGCAGTACTTC. Translated: CASSLGIGGSYEQYF. V gene TRBV27 combines with J gene TRBJ2-7; D is possibly TRBD1 (6 bases). V lost 2 bases and J 0 bases, leaving 11 bases between the germline ends. Germline-derived CDR1 and CDR2 are MNHEY and SMNVEV (reference sequence). The CDR3 is 15 residues long.

The V call is TRBV7-2, the J call TRBJ2-1, with 12 nucleotides matching TRBD2. Germline CDR1 and CDR2: SGHTA and FQGNSA. Trimming took 0 bases from V and 4 from J; bases not matched to a gene: 16. CDR3 length equals 21 residues. CDR3: CASSLATLLSSGRAGYNEQFF. CDR3 DNA sequence: TGTGCCAGCAGCTTAGCGACCCTTCTATCTAGCGGGAGGGCCGGATACAATGAGCAGTTCTTC. Complete variable domain (other parts from reference TRBV7-2 and TRBJ2-1): GAGVSQSPSNKVTEKGKDVELRCDPISGHTALYWYRQSLGQGLEFLIYFQGNSAPDKSGLPSDRFSAERTGGSVSTLTIQRTQQEDSAVYLCASSLATLLSSGRAGYNEQFFGPGTRLTVL.

The chain has TRBV28 and TRBJ2-7, with 7 nucleotides matching TRBD2. CDR1 MDHEN and CDR2 SYDVKM come from the germline V gene. Unmatched junction bases numbered 10, after V lost 5 bases and J lost 0 bases. The CDR3 runs to 16 residues. CDR3 in amino acids: CASSRRRLAASYEQYF. CDR3 coding DNA: TGTGCCAGCAGTCGACGACGACTAGCAGCCTCCTACGAGCAGTACTTC.

This rearrangement joins TRBV19 to TRBJ1-1; 7 bases align to TRBD1. The CDR3 covers 14 residues. The J segment lost 6 bases and the V segment lost 4 bases, leaving 8 bases of the junction unmatched. Germline CDR1 is LNHDA and CDR2 is SQIVND (reference sequence). The CDR3 DNA follows: TGTGCCAGTAGTACCCAGGGGGATGGGGCTGAAGCTTTCTTT. It translates to CASSTQGDGAEAFF.

The chain employs TRBV28 and TRBJ2-2; tentatively, D is TRBD1 (6 bases). Germline V gene sequence: CDR1 MDHEN, CDR2 SYDVKM. The V end lost 7 bases, the J end lost 1 base, and 13 bases lay between the germline ends. The CDR3 runs 15 residues. The CDR3 coding sequence is TGTGCCAGCATTGTTAGGGGGTTGAACACCGGGGAGCTGTTTTTT. Residues: CASIVRGLNTGELFF.

The chain is built from TRBV7-9 and TRBJ1-2, with D perhaps matching TRBD1 (5 bases). Germline-derived CDR1 and CDR2 are SEHNR and FQNEAQ (reference sequence). Trimming left V 3 bases short and J 2 bases short, with 13 bases between. The CDR3 runs 15 residues. The CDR3: CASSLDTGLNYGYTF. The CDR3 bases are TGTGCCAGCAGCTTGGACACCGGATTAAACTATGGCTACACCTTC. The variable domain in full, completed from reference TRBV7-9 and TRBJ1-2, reads DTGVSQNPRHKITKRGQNVTFRCDPISEHNRLYWYRQTLGQGPEFLTYFQNEAQLEKSRLLSDRFSAERPKGSFSTLEIQRTEQGDSAMYLCASSLDTGLNYGYTFGSGTRLTVV.

The gene calls are TRBV28 and TRBJ1-2; 10 positions agree with TRBD1. The germline gives CDR1 MDHEN, CDR2 SYDVKM. CDR3 length: 14 amino acids. The trim removed 8 bases at V and 4 bases at J, leaving 7 bases unmatched. The CDR3 sequence is CASQGQGSGYGYTF. The CDR3 coding sequence is TGTGCCAGCCAGGGACAGGGGTCGGGCTATGGCTACACCTTC.

This chain connects TRBV5-1 to TRBJ1-1; the match to TRBD1 covers 9 bases. Looked up from germline, CDR1 is SGHRS and CDR2 is YFSETQ. J lost 1 base, V lost 3 bases, and 7 bases had no gene match. The CDR3 runs 16 residues. The chain's CDR3 is CASSWSDRGTNTEAFF. The CDR3 DNA sequence: TGCGCCAGCAGCTGGTCGGACAGGGGTACGAACACTGAAGCTTTCTTT. Looking up the rest from reference TRBV5-1 and TRBJ1-1 gives the full variable domain: KAGVTQTPRYLIKTRGQQVTLSCSPISGHRSVSWYQQTPGQGLQFLFEYFSETQRNKGNFPGRFSGRQFSNSRSEMNVSTLELGDSALYLCASSWSDRGTNTEAFFGQGTRLTVV.

This clone was seen more than once but under ten times. At the DNA level, this CDR3 is encoded by other sequences in the same sample as well. V and J are TRBV27 and TRBJ1-5, with a tentative D call TRBD1 (5 bases). Germline V lookup: CDR1 MNHEY, CDR2 SMNVEV (reference sequence). V lost 3 bases, J lost 5 bases, and 8 bases lay in between. This CDR3 has 13 residues. CDR3 bases: TGTGCCAGCAGTTTGCGGGGGGATCAGCCCCAGCATTTT. Amino acids: CASSLRGDQPQHF.

The J gene is TRBJ1-1, the V gene TRBV5-4; D is possibly TRBD1 (5 bases). CDR3 size: 14 residues. Germline V gene lookup returns CDR1 SGHNT and CDR2 YYREEE (reference sequence). V was shortened by 1 base and J by 6 bases, with 13 bases between the two germline ends. Here the CDR3 DNA reads TGTGCCAGCAGCTTGATTGACAGTCTGGCTGAAGCTTTCTTT. Translated: CASSLIDSLAEAFF.

The V gene is TRBV12-3 or TRBV12-4, the J gene TRBJ2-1; no reliable D call. V gave up 5 bases and J gave up 8 bases, with 7 bases separating them. The CDR3 runs to 11 residues. CDR3 residues: CASSLRDEQFF. The CDR3 DNA reads as TGTGCCAGCAGTCTTAGAGATGAGCAGTTCTTC.